A selection of T cell receptor beta chains follows, all from one sample in a study of blood T cells in healthy people across ages. MiXCR, run by TCRdb on the 5' RACE reads, gives a single entry per CDR3 protein. Here the sample spans some 860,000 distinct CDR3 sequences, more than 55% being singletons. Specimen: blood. These TCRs come from a middle-aged man in good health. CDR3s include the opening cysteine and the closing phenylalanine or tryptophan. The D gene is left open where the match is weak. Expanded clones are given a class, and other clones once, few, many or no size at all.

CDR3: CASSRVTNTEAFF
DNA: TGTGCCAGCAGTCGAGTAACGAACACTGAAGCTTTCTTT
size: -
V: TRBV27
J: TRBJ1-1
D: -

CDR3: CATSRDLGVIQYF
DNA: TGTGCCACCAGCAGAGATTTGGGGGTCATTCAGTACTTC
size: -
V: TRBV15
J: TRBJ2-4
D: -

CDR3: CASSLVRRDSYEQYF
DNA: TGTGCCAGCAGCTTAGTTCGGCGGGACTCCTACGAGCAGTACTTC
size: -
V: TRBV7-8
J: TRBJ2-7
D: -

CDR3: CASSVLPGHGLEQFF
DNA: TGTGCCAGCAGCGTTCTCCCGGGACATGGACTTGAGCAGTTCTTC
size: -
V: TRBV21-1
J: TRBJ2-1
D: -

CDR3: CATSDLYSSQGSFDGYTF
DNA: TGTGCCACCAGTGATTTGTATTCGAGCCAGGGAAGCTTCGATGGCTACACCTTC
size: -
V: TRBV24-1
J: TRBJ1-2
D: -

CDR3: CASSLTTDTGELFF
DNA: TGTGCCAGCAGCTTAACTACGGACACCGGGGAGCTGTTTTTT
size: -
V: TRBV7-3
J: TRBJ2-2
D: -

CDR3: CSASSTSGRADTQYF
DNA: TGCAGTGCTTCCTCGACTAGCGGGAGAGCAGATACGCAGTATTTT
size: -
V: TRBV20-1
J: TRBJ2-3
D: TRBD2

CDR3: CASSQDNFGQTYEQYF
DNA: TGCGCCAGCAGCCAAGATAATTTTGGACAGACCTACGAGCAGTACTTC
size: -
V: TRBV4-1
J: TRBJ2-7
D: -

CDR3: CASSYRNREHEQYF
DNA: TGTGCCAGCAGTTATAGGAACAGGGAACACGAGCAGTACTTC
size: -
V: TRBV6-2/TRBV6-3
J: TRBJ2-7
D: -

CDR3: CASSQVGGQENEQFF
DNA: TGTGCCAGCAGCCAAGTAGGGGGCCAGGAGAATGAGCAGTTCTTC
size: -
V: TRBV4-2
J: TRBJ2-1
D: TRBD1

CDR3: CASSVGGGPYNEQYF
DNA: TGTGCCAGCAGTGTAGGGGGGGGCCCCTACAATGAGCAGTACTTC
size: once
V: TRBV7-7
J: TRBJ2-7
D: -

CDR3: CASCSTGVFGQPQHF
DNA: TGTGCCAGCTGTTCGACAGGGGTATTCGGTCAGCCCCAGCATTTT
size: -
V: TRBV6-2/TRBV6-3
J: TRBJ1-5
D: TRBD1

CDR3: CSVEDLDPGRLTYNEQFF
DNA: TGCAGCGTTGAAGACTTGGATCCCGGAAGACTCACTTACAATGAGCAGTTCTTC
size: -
V: TRBV29-1
J: TRBJ2-1
D: -

CDR3: CASSGTAANYGYTF
DNA: TGTGCCAGCAGCGGGACAGCGGCTAACTATGGCTACACCTTC
size: -
V: TRBV12-3/TRBV12-4
J: TRBJ1-2
D: TRBD1

CDR3: CASSVPFEVYGYTF
DNA: TGTGCCAGCAGTGTGCCTTTCGAGGTCTATGGCTACACCTTC
size: once
V: TRBV6-2/TRBV6-3
J: TRBJ1-2
D: -

CDR3: CSVEDWSVSTDTQYF
DNA: TGCAGCGTTGAAGATTGGTCAGTTAGCACAGATACGCAGTATTTT
size: few
V: TRBV29-1
J: TRBJ2-3
D: -

CDR3: CASSPTGQGTDTQYF
DNA: TGTGCCAGCAGTCCGACGGGACAGGGCACAGATACGCAGTATTTT
size: -
V: TRBV7-2
J: TRBJ2-3
D: TRBD1

CDR3: CASSWTGAAGDSEQFF
DNA: TGCGCCAGCAGCTGGACGGGGGCTGCGGGAGATAGTGAGCAGTTCTTC
size: -
V: TRBV5-1
J: TRBJ2-1
D: -

CDR3: CASSLSVARPGYF
DNA: TGTGCCAGCAGCTTAAGTGTGGCTAGGCCGGGGTATTTT
size: few
V: TRBV7-2
J: TRBJ2-3
D: -

CDR3: CATSDRSHQSYGYTF
DNA: TGTGCCACCAGTGATAGATCCCATCAATCTTATGGCTACACCTTC
size: once
V: TRBV24-1
J: TRBJ1-2
D: -

CDR3: CASSLEAFGGGAQYF
DNA: TGCGCCAGCAGCTTGGAGGCCTTTGGCGGAGGTGCGCAGTATTTT
size: once
V: TRBV5-1
J: TRBJ2-3
D: -

CDR3: CSVRSGDQFF
DNA: TGCAGCGTTCGCAGTGGTGATCAGTTCTTC
size: few
V: TRBV29-1
J: TRBJ2-1
D: -

CDR3: CASSYVSGNTEAFF
DNA: TGTGCCAGCAGTTATGTGTCGGGAAACACTGAAGCTTTCTTT
size: -
V: TRBV6-2/TRBV6-3
J: TRBJ1-1
D: -

CDR3: CASSRTGTGYYNEQFF
DNA: TGTGCCAGCAGTCGTACCGGGACAGGGTACTACAATGAGCAGTTCTTC
size: -
V: TRBV14
J: TRBJ2-1
D: TRBD1

CDR3: CASSESREYEQFF
DNA: TGCGCCAGCAGTGAGTCGAGAGAGTATGAGCAGTTCTTC
size: -
V: TRBV10-2
J: TRBJ2-1
D: -

CDR3: CASSLAVRAYNEQFF
DNA: TGTGCCAGCAGCTTAGCGGTCCGAGCGTACAATGAGCAGTTCTTC
size: -
V: TRBV7-2
J: TRBJ2-1
D: -

CDR3: CASSFGTGVEQYF
DNA: TGTGCCAGCAGCTTCGGGACAGGGGTAGAGCAGTACTTC
size: -
V: TRBV7-2
J: TRBJ2-7
D: TRBD1

CDR3: CSVGTSSYGYTF
DNA: TGCAGCGTTGGCACTTCTAGCTATGGCTACACCTTC
size: -
V: TRBV29-1
J: TRBJ1-2
D: -

CDR3: CATSDPGHSTTDTQYF
DNA: TGTGCCACCAGTGATCCGGGACACTCGACCACAGATACGCAGTATTTT
size: -
V: TRBV24-1
J: TRBJ2-3
D: -

CDR3: CASSPGTSGSGEQFF
DNA: TGTGCCAGCAGCCCCGGGACTAGCGGGAGTGGTGAGCAGTTCTTC
size: few
V: TRBV3-1
J: TRBJ2-1
D: TRBD2

CDR3: CASSSRSGTGFLAFF
DNA: TGCGCCAGCAGCTCCCGAAGCGGGACAGGGTTTCTGGCTTTCTTT
size: -
V: TRBV5-1
J: TRBJ1-1
D: TRBD1

CDR3: CASSRDRVVEAFF
DNA: TGTGCCAGCAGCAGAGACAGGGTCGTTGAAGCTTTCTTT
size: -
V: TRBV7-2
J: TRBJ1-1
D: TRBD1

CDR3: CSGGGQGNEQYF
DNA: TGCAGCGGAGGGGGGCAGGGCAATGAGCAGTACTTC
size: -
V: TRBV29-1
J: TRBJ2-7
D: -

CDR3: CASSSTGRTTDEQYF
DNA: TGCGCCAGCAGTTCGACAGGGAGGACTACAGACGAGCAGTACTTC
size: few
V: TRBV5-1
J: TRBJ2-7
D: -

CDR3: CSARIRDTQYF
DNA: TGCAGTGCTAGAATAAGGGATACGCAGTATTTT
size: -
V: TRBV20-1
J: TRBJ2-3
D: -

CDR3: CASSLPSSSYNSPLHF
DNA: TGTGCCAGCAGTCTCCCCTCGAGCTCCTATAATTCACCCCTCCACTTT
size: -
V: TRBV28
J: TRBJ1-6
D: -

CDR3: CSATVGLGGTDTQYF
DNA: TGCAGTGCTACAGTGGGACTCGGCGGAACAGATACGCAGTATTTT
size: -
V: TRBV20-1
J: TRBJ2-3
D: -

CDR3: CASALTSHQETQYF
DNA: TGTGCCAGCGCCTTGACTAGCCACCAAGAGACCCAGTACTTC
size: few
V: TRBV6-6
J: TRBJ2-5
D: TRBD2

CDR3: CSVEAPPRVHNEQYF
DNA: TGCAGCGTTGAAGCCCCCCCCAGGGTTCACAATGAGCAGTACTTC
size: -
V: TRBV29-1
J: TRBJ2-5
D: -

CDR3: CASSQRPINTGELFF
DNA: TGTGCCAGCAGCCAAAGGCCTATAAACACCGGGGAGCTGTTTTTT
size: -
V: TRBV7-2
J: TRBJ2-2
D: -

CDR3: CSARKGPGANVLTF
DNA: TGCAGTGCTAGAAAGGGACCTGGGGCCAACGTCCTGACTTTC
size: few
V: TRBV20-1
J: TRBJ2-6
D: -

CDR3: CAISADRDNQPQHF
DNA: TGTGCCATCAGTGCAGACAGGGACAATCAGCCCCAGCATTTT
size: few
V: TRBV10-3
J: TRBJ1-5
D: TRBD1

CDR3: CASSQDIAGAYNEQFF
DNA: TGTGCCAGCAGCCAGGACATTGCGGGGGCCTACAATGAGCAGTTCTTC
size: -
V: TRBV13
J: TRBJ2-1
D: TRBD2

CDR3: CASSTTGLGNEQYF
DNA: TGTGCCAGCAGTACAACGGGACTAGGCAACGAGCAGTACTTC
size: -
V: TRBV27
J: TRBJ2-7
D: TRBD2

CDR3: CASSPSLESSYEQYF
DNA: TGTGCCAGCAGTCCGTCTCTTGAGTCCTCCTACGAGCAGTACTTC
size: -
V: TRBV28
J: TRBJ2-7
D: -

CDR3: CSVSQGTDQPQHF
DNA: TGCAGCGTCAGCCAAGGGACAGATCAGCCCCAGCATTTT
size: -
V: TRBV29-1
J: TRBJ1-5
D: TRBD1

CDR3: CSVNQGNWEATQYF
DNA: TGCAGCGTGAACCAGGGTAACTGGGAGGCGACCCAGTACTTC
size: few
V: TRBV29-1
J: TRBJ2-5
D: -

CDR3: CASSDSPFTGELFF
DNA: TGTGCCAGCAGTGACAGCCCATTTACCGGGGAGCTGTTTTTT
size: -
V: TRBV6-4
J: TRBJ2-2
D: -

CDR3: CASSLGPGVTEAFF
DNA: TGCGCCAGCAGCCTCGGTCCAGGGGTTACTGAAGCTTTCTTT
size: -
V: TRBV5-1
J: TRBJ1-1
D: -

CDR3: CASSLARGDNYGYTF
DNA: TGTGCCAGCAGCTTAGCACGGGGCGATAACTATGGCTACACCTTC
size: few
V: TRBV7-2
J: TRBJ1-2
D: -

CDR3: CASSLRVTALHGYTF
DNA: TGTGCCAGCAGCTTACGGGTGACTGCGCTGCATGGCTACACCTTC
size: -
V: TRBV7-9
J: TRBJ1-2
D: -

CDR3: CASSQVETGGHNEQFF
DNA: TGTGCCAGCAGCCAAGTTGAGACAGGAGGACACAATGAGCAGTTCTTC
size: few
V: TRBV4-2
J: TRBJ2-1
D: -

CDR3: CASSERASGNNEQYF
DNA: TGTGCCAGCAGTGAGAGGGCTAGCGGAAACAATGAGCAGTACTTC
size: -
V: TRBV25-1
J: TRBJ2-7
D: TRBD2

CDR3: CASSLEPGQLTIYGYTF
DNA: TGTGCCAGCAGCCTTGAACCCGGACAGCTCACAATCTATGGCTACACCTTC
size: -
V: TRBV7-8
J: TRBJ1-2
D: -

CDR3: CASSESQINGYTF
DNA: TGCGCCAGCAGTGAGTCGCAAATAAATGGCTACACCTTC
size: -
V: TRBV10-2
J: TRBJ1-2
D: -

CDR3: CASSLLGIGRAGDGYTF
DNA: TGTGCCAGCAGCTTATTGGGGATCGGGCGCGCCGGGGATGGCTACACCTTC
size: -
V: TRBV7-6
J: TRBJ1-2
D: -

CDR3: CASSLAGGHGELFF
DNA: TGTGCCAGCAGCTTAGCGGGGGGACACGGGGAGCTGTTTTTT
size: -
V: TRBV5-4
J: TRBJ2-2
D: TRBD2

CDR3: CASSPGLAGRQETQYF
DNA: TGTGCCAGCAGTCCCGGACTAGCGGGTAGACAAGAGACCCAGTACTTC
size: -
V: TRBV12-3/TRBV12-4
J: TRBJ2-5
D: TRBD2